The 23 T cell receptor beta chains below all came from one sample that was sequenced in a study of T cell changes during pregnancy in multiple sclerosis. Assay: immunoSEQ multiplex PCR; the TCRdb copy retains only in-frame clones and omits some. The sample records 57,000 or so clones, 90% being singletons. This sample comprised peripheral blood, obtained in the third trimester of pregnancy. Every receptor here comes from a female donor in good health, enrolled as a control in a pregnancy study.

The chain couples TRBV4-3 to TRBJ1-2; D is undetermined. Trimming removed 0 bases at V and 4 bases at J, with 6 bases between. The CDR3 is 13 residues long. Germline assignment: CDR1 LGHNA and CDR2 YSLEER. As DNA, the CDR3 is TGCGCCAGCAGCCAAGACCCTTCCTATGGCTACACCTTC. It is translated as CASSQDPSYGYTF.

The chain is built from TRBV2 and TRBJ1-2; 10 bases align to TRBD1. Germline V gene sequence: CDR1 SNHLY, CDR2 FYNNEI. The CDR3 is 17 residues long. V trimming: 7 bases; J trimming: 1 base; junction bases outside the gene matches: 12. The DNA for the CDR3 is TGTGCCAGCAATCCCGGGACAGGGGTCCGGGGTAACTATGGCTACACCTTC. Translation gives CASNPGTGVRGNYGYTF.

The CDR3 region has the DNA TGCAGTGCCCGGGACAGCCCTGAAGCTTTCTTT. It yields the protein CSARDSPEAFF. The chain is built from TRBV20-1 and TRBJ1-1; 7 nucleotides match TRBD1. V shed 6 bases and J 6 bases; nucleotides not matched to a gene: 4. Germline V gene sequence: CDR1 DFQATT, CDR2 SNEGSKA (reference sequence). This CDR3 is built from 11 residues.

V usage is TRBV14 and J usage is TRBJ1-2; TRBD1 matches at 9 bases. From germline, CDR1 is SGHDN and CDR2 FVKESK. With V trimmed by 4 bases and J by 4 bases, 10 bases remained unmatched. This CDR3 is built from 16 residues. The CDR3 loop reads CASSPGQGHVGYGYTF. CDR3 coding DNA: TGTGCCAGCAGCCCGGGACAGGGCCACGTCGGCTATGGCTACACCTTC.

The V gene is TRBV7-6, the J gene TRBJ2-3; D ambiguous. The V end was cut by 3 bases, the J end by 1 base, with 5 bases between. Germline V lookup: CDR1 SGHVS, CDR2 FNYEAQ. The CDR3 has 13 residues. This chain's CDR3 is CASSLQGTDTQYF. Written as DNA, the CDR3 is TGTGCCAGCAGCTTGCAGGGCACAGATACGCAGTATTTT. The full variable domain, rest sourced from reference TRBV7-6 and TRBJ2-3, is GAGVSQSPRYKVTKRGQDVALRCDPISGHVSLYWYRQALGQGPEFLTYFNYEAQQDKSGLPNDRFSAERPEGSISTLTIQRTEQRDSAMYRCASSLQGTDTQYFGPGTRLTVL.

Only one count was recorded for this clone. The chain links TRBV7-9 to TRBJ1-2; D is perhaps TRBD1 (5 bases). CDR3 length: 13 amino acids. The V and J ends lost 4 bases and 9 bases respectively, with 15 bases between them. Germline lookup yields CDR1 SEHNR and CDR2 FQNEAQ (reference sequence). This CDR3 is CASSSIQGQSYTF. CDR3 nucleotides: TGTGCCAGCAGCTCTATCCAGGGTCAGAGCTACACCTTC.

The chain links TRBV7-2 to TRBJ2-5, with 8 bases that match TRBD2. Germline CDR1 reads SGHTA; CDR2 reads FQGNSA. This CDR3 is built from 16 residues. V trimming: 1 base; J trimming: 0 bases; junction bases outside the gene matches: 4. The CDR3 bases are TGTGCCAGCAGCTTAGTCCCAGCGGGAGACCAAGAGACCCAGTACTTC. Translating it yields CASSLVPAGDQETQYF.

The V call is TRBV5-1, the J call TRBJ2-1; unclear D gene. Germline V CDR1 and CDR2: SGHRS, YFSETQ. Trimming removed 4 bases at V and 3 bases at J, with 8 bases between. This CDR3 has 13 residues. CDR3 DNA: TGCGCCAGCAGCCCGACAAACTACAATGAGCAGTTCTTC. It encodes CASSPTNYNEQFF.

CDR3 bases: TGTGCCAGCAGCTTAGATCAACGGGATGAGCAGTTCTTC. Amino acid sequence: CASSLDQRDEQFF. The chain has TRBV11-2 and TRBJ2-1, with no clear D. The CDR3 loop spans 13 amino acids. Germline V gives CDR1 SGHAT, CDR2 FQNNGV. Trimming pared 0 bases from V and 8 bases from J, leaving 8 bases between.

The CDR3 loop reads CSARVQDGYTF. The CDR3 bases are TGCAGTGCTAGAGTCCAGGATGGCTACACCTTC. V usage is TRBV20-1 and J usage is TRBJ1-2, with no clear D. The germline gives CDR1 DFQATT, CDR2 SNEGSKA (reference sequence). The CDR3 is 11 amino acids. V lost 1 base, J lost 6 bases, and 6 bases lay in between.

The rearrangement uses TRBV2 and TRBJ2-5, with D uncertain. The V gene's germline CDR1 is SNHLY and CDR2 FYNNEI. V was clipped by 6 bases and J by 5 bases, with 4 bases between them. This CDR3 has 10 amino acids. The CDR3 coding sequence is TGTGCCAGCAGCGTTGAGACCCAGTACTTC. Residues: CASSVETQYF.

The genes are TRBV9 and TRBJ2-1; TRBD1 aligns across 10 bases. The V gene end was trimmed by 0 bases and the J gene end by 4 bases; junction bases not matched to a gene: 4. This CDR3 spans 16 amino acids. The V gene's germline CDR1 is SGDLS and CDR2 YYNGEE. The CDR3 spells CASSVVGTGEYNEQFF. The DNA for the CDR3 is TGTGCCAGCAGCGTAGTGGGGACAGGGGAATACAATGAGCAGTTCTTC.

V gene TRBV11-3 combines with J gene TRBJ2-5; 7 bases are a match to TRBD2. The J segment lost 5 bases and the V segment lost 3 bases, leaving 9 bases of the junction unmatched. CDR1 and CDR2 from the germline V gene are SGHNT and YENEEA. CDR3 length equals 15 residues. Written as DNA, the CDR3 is TGTGCCAGCAGCTTGGGAGGGGATCTTGGGGAGACCCAGTACTTC. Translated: CASSLGGDLGETQYF.

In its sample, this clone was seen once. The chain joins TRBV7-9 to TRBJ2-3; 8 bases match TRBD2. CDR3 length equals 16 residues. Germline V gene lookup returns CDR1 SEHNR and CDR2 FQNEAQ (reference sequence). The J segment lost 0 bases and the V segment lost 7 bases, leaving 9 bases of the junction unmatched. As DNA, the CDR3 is TGTGCCAGCATCACGGCGGGGGGCACTAGCACAGATACGCAGTATTTT. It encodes CASITAGGTSTDTQYF.

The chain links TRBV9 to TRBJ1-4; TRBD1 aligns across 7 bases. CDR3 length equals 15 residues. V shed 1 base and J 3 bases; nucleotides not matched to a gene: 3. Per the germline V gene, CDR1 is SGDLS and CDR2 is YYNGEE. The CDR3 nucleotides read TGTGCCAGCAGCGTAACGACAGGGCCTAATGAAAAACTGTTTTTT. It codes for CASSVTTGPNEKLFF.

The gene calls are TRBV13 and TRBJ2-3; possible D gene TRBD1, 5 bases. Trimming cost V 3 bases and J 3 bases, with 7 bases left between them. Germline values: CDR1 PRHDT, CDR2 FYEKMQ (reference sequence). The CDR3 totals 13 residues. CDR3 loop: CASSFRGTDTQYF. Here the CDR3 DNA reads TGTGCCAGCAGCTTTAGGGGAACAGATACGCAGTATTTT. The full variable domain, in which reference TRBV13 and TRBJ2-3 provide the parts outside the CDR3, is AAGVIQSPRHLIKEKRETATLKCYPIPRHDTVYWYQQGPGQDPQFLISFYEKMQSDKGSIPDRFSAQQFSDYHSELNMSSLELGDSALYFCASSFRGTDTQYFGPGTRLTVL.

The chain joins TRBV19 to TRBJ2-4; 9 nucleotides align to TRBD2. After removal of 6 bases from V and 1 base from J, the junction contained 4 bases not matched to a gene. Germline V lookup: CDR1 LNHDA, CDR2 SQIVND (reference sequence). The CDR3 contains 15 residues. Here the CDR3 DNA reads TGTGCCAGTAGGGCGGGGGGGGCGGCCAAAAACATTCAGTACTTC. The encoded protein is CASRAGGAAKNIQYF.

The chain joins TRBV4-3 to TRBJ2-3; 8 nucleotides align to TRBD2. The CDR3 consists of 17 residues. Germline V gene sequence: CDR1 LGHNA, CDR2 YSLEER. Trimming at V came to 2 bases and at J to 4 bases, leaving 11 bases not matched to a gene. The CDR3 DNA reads TGCGCCAGCAGCCAACAAGCCGGGGGGGCCAATCCAGATACGCAGTATTTT. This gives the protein CASSQQAGGANPDTQYF.

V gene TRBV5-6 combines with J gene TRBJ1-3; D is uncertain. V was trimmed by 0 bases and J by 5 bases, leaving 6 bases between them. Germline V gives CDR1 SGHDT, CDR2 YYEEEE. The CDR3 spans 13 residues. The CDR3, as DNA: TGTGCCAGCAGCTTGGCCACTCGAAACACCATATATTTT. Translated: CASSLATRNTIYF. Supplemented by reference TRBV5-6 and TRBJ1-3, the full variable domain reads DAGVTQSPTHLIKTRGQQVTLRCSPKSGHDTVSWYQQALGQGPQFIFQYYEEEERQRGNFPDRFSGHQFPNYSSELNVNALLLGDSALYLCASSLATRNTIYFGEGSWLTVV.

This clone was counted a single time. The CDR3 reads CASSPGVQGLGTEAFF. CDR3 sequence (DNA): TGTGCCAGCAGCCCTGGCGTTCAGGGGTTGGGTACTGAAGCTTTCTTT. The chain is built from TRBV27 and TRBJ1-1; D is perhaps TRBD1 (6 bases). The CDR3 extends over 16 amino acids. V lost 6 bases and J lost 5, with 22 bases in between. Germline V gene data show CDR1 as MNHEY and CDR2 as SMNVEV (reference sequence).

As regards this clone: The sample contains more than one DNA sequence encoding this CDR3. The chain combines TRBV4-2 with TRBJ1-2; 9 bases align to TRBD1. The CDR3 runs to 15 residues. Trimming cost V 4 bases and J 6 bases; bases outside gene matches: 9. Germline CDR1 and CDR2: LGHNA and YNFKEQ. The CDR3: CASSRSGTGNDGYTF. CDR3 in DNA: TGTGCCAGCAGCCGATCCGGGACAGGGAACGATGGCTACACCTTC.

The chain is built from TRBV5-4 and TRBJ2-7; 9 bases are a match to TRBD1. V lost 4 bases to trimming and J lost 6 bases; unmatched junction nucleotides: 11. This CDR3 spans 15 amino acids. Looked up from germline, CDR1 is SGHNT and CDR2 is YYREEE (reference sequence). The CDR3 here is CASSPRTGAAGEQYF. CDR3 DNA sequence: TGTGCCAGCAGCCCTAGGACAGGGGCGGCGGGCGAGCAGTACTTC.

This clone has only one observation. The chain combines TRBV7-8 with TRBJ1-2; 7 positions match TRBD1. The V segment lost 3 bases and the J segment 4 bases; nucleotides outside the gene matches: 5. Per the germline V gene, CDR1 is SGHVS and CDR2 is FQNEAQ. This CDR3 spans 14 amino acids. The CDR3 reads CASSFGDSPYGYTF. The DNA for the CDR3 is TGTGCCAGCAGCTTCGGGGACAGCCCCTATGGCTACACCTTC.